This T cell receptor (beta chain) emerged from a study of blood T cells in healthy people across ages. Broader study findings: Unsorted PBMC material precluded a definitive naive versus antigen-experienced comparison.

A J-beta primer mix and a sample-barcoded 5' primer were used in a second PCR of about 7 to 11 cycles. TCRdb analysed the 5' RACE reads with MiXCR anew, one entry per CDR3 protein. The profile shows more than 800,000 distinct CDR3 sequences, around 26% of them singletons. CDR3 length: 15 amino acids. With V trimmed by 4 bases and J by 5 bases, 7 bases remained unmatched. Germline V gene data show CDR1 as MNHEY and CDR2 as SMNVEV (reference sequence). Researchers report isolating at least 6 million PBMCs per sample. This clonotype was found many times. Its antigen is still unknown. The genes are TRBV27 and TRBJ2-7, with 11 bases lining up with TRBD1. Material: blood. This receptor was taken from a woman older than 75 in good health. The CDR3 nucleotides read TGTGCCAGCAGTTACCGGGACAGGGGGGAACACGAGCAGTACTTC. Amino acid sequence: CASSYRDRGEHEQYF.